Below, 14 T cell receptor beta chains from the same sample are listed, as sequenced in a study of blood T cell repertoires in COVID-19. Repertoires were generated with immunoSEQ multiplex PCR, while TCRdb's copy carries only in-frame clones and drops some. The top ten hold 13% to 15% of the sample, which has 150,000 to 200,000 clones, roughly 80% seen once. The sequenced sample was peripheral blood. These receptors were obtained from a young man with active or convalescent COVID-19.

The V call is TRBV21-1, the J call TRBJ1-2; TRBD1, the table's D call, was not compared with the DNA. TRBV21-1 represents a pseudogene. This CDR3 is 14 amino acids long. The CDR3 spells CASSNRDSNYGYTF. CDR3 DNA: TGTGCCAGCAGCAACCGGGACAGTAACTATGGCTACACCTTC.

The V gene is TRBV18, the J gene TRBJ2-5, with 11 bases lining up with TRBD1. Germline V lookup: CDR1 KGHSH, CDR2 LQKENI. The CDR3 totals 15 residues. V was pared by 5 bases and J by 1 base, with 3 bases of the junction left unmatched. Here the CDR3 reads CASSSGTGGQETQYF. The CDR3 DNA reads TGTGCCAGCTCATCCGGGACAGGGGGCCAAGAGACCCAGTACTTC. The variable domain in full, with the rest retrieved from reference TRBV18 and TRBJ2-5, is NAGVMQNPRHLVRRRGQEARLRCSPMKGHSHVYWYRQLPEEGLKFMVYLQKENIIDESGMPKERFSAEFPKEGPSILRIQQVVRGDSAAYFCASSSGTGGQETQYFGPGTRLLVL.

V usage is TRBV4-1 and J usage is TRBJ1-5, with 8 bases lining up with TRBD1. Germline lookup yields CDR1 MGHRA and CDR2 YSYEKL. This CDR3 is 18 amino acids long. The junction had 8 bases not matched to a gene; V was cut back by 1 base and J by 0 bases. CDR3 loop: CASSQAAGTGFSNQPQHF. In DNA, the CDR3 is TGCGCCAGCAGCCAAGCCGCCGGGACAGGTTTTAGCAATCAGCCCCAGCATTTT.

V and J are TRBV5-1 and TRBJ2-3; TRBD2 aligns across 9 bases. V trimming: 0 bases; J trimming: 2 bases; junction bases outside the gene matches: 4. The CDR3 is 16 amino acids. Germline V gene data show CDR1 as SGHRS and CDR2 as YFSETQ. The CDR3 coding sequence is TGCGCCAGCAGCTTGGAAGCGGGGGGACCCACAGATACGCAGTATTTT. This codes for CASSLEAGGPTDTQYF.

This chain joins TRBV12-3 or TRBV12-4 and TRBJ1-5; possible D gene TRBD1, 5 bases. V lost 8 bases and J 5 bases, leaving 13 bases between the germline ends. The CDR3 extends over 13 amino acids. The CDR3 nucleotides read TGTGCCAGCTCTTGGGGGGAGGATCAGCCCCAGCATTTT. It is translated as CASSWGEDQPQHF.

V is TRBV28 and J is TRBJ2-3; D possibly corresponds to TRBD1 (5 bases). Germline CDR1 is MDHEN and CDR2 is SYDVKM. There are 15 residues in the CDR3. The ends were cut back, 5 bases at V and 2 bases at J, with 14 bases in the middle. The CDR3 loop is CASSHKTEITDTQYF. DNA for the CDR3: TGTGCCAGCAGTCACAAGACAGAGATCACAGATACGCAGTATTTT. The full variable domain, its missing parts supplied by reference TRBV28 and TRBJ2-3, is DVKVTQSSRYLVKRTGEKVFLECVQDMDHENMFWYRQDPGLGLRLIYFSYDVKMKEKGDIPEGYSVSREKKERFSLILESASTNQTSMYLCASSHKTEITDTQYFGPGTRLTVL.

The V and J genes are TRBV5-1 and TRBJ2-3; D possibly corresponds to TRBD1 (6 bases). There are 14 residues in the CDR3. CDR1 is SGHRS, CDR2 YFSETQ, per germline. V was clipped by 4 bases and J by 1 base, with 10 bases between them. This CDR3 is CASSIGTRTDTQYF. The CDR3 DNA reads TGCGCCAGCAGCATCGGGACACGCACAGATACGCAGTATTTT.

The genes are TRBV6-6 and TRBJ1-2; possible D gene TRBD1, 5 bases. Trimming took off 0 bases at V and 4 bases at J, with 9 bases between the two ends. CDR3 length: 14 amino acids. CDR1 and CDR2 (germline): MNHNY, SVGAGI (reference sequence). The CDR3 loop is CASSYSRGTYGYTF. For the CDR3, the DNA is TGTGCCAGCAGTTACTCGCGGGGCACCTATGGCTACACCTTC.

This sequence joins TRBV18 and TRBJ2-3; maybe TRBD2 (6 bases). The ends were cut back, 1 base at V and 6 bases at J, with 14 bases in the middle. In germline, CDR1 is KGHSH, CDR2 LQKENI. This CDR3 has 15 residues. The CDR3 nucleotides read TGTGCCAGCTCACCACAGAGGAGGGTACCCGATACGCAGTATTTT. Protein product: CASSPQRRVPDTQYF.

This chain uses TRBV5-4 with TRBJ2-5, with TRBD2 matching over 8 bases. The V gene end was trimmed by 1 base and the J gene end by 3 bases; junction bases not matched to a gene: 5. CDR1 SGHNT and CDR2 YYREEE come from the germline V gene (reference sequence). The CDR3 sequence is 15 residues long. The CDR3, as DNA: TGTGCCAGCAGCTTGCGGGGGGGCACCGAAGAGACCCAGTACTTC. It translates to CASSLRGGTEETQYF.

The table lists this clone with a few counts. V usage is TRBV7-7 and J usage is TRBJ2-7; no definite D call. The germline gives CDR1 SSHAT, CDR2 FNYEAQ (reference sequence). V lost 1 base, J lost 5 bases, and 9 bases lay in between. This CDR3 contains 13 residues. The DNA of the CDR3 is TGTGCCAGCAGCTTAGATCGGTCGGACGAGCAGTACTTC. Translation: CASSLDRSDEQYF.

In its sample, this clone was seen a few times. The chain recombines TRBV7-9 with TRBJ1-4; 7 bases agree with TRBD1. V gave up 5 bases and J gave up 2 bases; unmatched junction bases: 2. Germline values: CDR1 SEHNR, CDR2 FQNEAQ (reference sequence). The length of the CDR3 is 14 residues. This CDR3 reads CASSPQGTNEKLFF. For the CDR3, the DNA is TGTGCCAGCAGCCCACAGGGGACTAATGAAAAACTGTTTTTT.

The CDR3: CASSSFLGGEQFF. CDR3 coding DNA: TGTGCCAGCAGCTCTTTTTTGGGAGGTGAGCAGTTCTTC. This chain connects TRBV7-3 to TRBJ2-1, with D possibly being TRBD2 (6 bases). CDR1 and CDR2 (germline): SGHTA, FQGTGA. The CDR3 runs 13 residues. Trimming left V 4 bases short and J 9 bases short, with 13 bases between.

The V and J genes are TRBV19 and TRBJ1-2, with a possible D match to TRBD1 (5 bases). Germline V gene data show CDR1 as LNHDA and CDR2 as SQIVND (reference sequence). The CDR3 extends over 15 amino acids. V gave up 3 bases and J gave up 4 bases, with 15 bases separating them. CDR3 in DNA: TGTGCCAGTAGTATTGTCGGGGGAGTTAGCTATGGCTACACCTTC. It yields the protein CASSIVGGVSYGYTF.